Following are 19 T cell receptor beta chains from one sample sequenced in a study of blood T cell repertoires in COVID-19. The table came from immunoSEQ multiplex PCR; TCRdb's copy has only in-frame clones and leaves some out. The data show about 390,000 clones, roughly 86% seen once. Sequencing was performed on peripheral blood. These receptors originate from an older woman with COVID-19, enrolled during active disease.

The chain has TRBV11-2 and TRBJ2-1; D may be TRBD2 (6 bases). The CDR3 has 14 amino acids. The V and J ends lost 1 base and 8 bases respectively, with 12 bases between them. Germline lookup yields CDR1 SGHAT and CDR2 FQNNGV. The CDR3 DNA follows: TGTGCCAGCAGCTTAGCGGGGCCGGGAGATGAGCAGTTCTTC. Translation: CASSLAGPGDEQFF.

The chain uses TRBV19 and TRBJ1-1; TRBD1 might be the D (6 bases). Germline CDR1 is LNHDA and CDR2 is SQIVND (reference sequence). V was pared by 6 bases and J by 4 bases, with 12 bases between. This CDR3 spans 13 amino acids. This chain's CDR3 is CASRGALATEAFF. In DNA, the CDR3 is TGTGCCAGTAGGGGGGCCTTAGCCACTGAAGCTTTCTTT.

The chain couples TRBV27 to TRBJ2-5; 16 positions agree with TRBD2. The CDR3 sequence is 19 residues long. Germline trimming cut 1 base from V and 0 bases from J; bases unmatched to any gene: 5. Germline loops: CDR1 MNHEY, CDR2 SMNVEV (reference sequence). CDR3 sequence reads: CASSLYGTSGGGYQETQYF. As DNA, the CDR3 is TGTGCCAGCAGTTTATATGGGACTAGCGGGGGGGGGTACCAAGAGACCCAGTACTTC.

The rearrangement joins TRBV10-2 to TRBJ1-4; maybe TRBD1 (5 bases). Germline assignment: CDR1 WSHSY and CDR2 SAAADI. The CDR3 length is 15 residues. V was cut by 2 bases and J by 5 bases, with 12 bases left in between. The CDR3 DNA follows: TGCGCCAGCAGTGAGGTTGACAGACGAAATGAAAAACTGTTTTTT. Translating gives CASSEVDRRNEKLFF.

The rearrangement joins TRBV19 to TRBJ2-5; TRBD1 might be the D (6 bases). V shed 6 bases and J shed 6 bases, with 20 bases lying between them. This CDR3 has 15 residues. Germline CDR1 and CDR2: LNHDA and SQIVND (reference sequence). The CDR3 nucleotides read TGTGCCAGTAGCAGAAATACAAACAGGGACCAGACCCAGTACTTC. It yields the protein CASSRNTNRDQTQYF.

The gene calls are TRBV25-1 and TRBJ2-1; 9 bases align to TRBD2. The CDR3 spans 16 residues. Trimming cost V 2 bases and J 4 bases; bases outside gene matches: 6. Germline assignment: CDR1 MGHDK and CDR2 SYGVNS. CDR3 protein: CASSERASGAYNEQFF. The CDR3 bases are TGTGCCAGCAGTGAAAGGGCTAGCGGGGCATACAATGAGCAGTTCTTC.

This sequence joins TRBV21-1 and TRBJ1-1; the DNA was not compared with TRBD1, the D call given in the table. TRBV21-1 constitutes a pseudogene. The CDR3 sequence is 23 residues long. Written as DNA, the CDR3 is TGTGCCAGCAGCAAAGTTCCCCGACAGGGGGCGATGGGGTTACCTGGGGACATTTATGAAGCTTTCTTT. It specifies CASSKVPRQGAMGLPGDIYEAFF.

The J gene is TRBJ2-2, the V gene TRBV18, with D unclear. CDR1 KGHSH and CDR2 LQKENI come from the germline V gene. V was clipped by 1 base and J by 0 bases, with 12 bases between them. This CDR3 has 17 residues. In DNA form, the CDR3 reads TGTGCCAGCTCACCACTACAGCCATTAGCGAACACCGGGGAGCTGTTTTTT. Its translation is CASSPLQPLANTGELFF. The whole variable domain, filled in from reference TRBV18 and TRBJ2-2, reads NAGVMQNPRHLVRRRGQEARLRCSPMKGHSHVYWYRQLPEEGLKFMVYLQKENIIDESGMPKERFSAEFPKEGPSILRIQQVVRGDSAAYFCASSPLQPLANTGELFFGEGSRLTVL.

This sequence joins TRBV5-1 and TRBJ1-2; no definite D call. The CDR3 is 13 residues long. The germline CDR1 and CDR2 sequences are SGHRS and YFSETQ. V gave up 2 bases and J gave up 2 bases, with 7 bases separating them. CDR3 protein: CASSLIANYGYTF. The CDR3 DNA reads TGCGCCAGCAGCTTAATAGCGAACTATGGCTACACCTTC.

In DNA, the CDR3 is TGTGCCAGCAGCCCGACAGGGGTAAACACTGAAGCTTTCTTT. Translation gives CASSPTGVNTEAFF. The chain is built from TRBV5-4 and TRBJ1-1; 8 bases align to TRBD1. CDR3 length: 14 amino acids. J was trimmed by 2 bases and V by 4 bases; bases with no gene match: 4. CDR1 is SGHNT and CDR2 is YYREEE in the germline V gene (reference sequence).

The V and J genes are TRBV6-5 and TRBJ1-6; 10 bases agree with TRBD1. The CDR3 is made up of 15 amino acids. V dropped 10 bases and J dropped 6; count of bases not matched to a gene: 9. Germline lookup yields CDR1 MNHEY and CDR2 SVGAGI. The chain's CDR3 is CATKTGGVSNSPLHF. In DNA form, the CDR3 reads TGTGCCACCAAGACAGGGGGCGTGAGTAATTCACCCCTCCACTTT.

DNA for the CDR3: TGTGCCAGTAGTGCGGCCGGGCGGGCAGGCAGCTACAATGAGCAGTTCTTC. This gives the protein CASSAAGRAGSYNEQFF. The J gene is TRBJ2-1, the V gene TRBV19, with D possibly matching TRBD2 (5 bases). V was trimmed by 5 bases and J by 3 bases, leaving 20 bases between them. The CDR3 is 17 amino acids. CDR1 is LNHDA and CDR2 is SQIVND in the germline V gene (reference sequence). Full variable domain (outside the CDR3, taken from reference TRBV19 and TRBJ2-1): DGGITQSPKYLFRKEGQNVTLSCEQNLNHDAMYWYRQDPGQGLRLIYYSQIVNDFQKGDIAEGYSVSREKKESFPLTVTSAQKNPTAFYLCASSAAGRAGSYNEQFFGPGTRLTVL.

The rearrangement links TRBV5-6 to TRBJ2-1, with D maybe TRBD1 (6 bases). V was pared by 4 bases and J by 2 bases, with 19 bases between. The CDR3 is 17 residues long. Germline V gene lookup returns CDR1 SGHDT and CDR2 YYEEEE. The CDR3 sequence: CASSMKAGAVPYNEQFF. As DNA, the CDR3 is TGTGCCAGCAGCATGAAGGCAGGGGCAGTTCCCTACAATGAGCAGTTCTTC.

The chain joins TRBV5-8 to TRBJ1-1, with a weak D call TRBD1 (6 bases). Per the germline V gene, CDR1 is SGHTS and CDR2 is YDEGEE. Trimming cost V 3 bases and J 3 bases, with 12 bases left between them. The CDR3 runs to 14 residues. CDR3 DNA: TGTGCCAGCAGCTGGTCCGGGGGGCACACTGAAGCTTTCTTT. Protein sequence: CASSWSGGHTEAFF.

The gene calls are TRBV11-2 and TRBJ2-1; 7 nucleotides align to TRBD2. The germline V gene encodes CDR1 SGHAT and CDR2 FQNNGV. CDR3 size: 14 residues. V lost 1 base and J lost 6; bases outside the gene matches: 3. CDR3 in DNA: TGTGCCAGCAGCTTAGTAGCGGGTTCCAATGAGCAGTTCTTC. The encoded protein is CASSLVAGSNEQFF.

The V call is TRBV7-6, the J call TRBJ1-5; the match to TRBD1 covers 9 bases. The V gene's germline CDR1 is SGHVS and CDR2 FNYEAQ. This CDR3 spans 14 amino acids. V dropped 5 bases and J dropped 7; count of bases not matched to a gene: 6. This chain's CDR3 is CASSAGQGGQPQHF. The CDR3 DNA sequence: TGTGCCAGCAGCGCGGGACAGGGTGGGCAGCCCCAGCATTTT.

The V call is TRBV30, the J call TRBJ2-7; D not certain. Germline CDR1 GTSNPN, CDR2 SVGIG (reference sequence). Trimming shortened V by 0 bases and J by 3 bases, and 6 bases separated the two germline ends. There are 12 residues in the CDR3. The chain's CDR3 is CAWSVRDYEQYF. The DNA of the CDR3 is TGTGCCTGGAGTGTAAGAGACTACGAGCAGTACTTC. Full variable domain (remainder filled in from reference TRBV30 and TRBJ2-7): SQTIHQWPATLVQPVGSPLSLECTVEGTSNPNLYWYRQAAGRGLQLLFYSVGIGQISSEVPQNLSASRPQDRQFILSSKKLLLSDSGFYLCAWSVRDYEQYFGPGTRLTVT.

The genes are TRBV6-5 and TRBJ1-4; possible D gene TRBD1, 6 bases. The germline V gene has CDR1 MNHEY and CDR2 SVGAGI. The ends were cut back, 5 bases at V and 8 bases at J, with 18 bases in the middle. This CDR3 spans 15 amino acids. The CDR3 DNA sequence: TGTGCCAGCAGTCTTGGGGGCTCGTGGGTCGAAAAACTGTTTTTT. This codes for CASSLGGSWVEKLFF.

DNA for the CDR3: TGTGCCAGCAGCTCGGGACAGGGGAGGTACGAGCAGTACTTC. It codes for CASSSGQGRYEQYF. The chain links TRBV5-6 to TRBJ2-7; 10 nucleotides align to TRBD1. In germline, CDR1 is SGHDT, CDR2 YYEEEE. CDR3 length equals 14 residues. After removal of 3 bases from V and 4 bases from J, the junction contained 4 bases not matched to a gene.